This entry lists 22 T cell receptor beta chains sequenced from one sample in a study of CXCR3-negative and CXCR3-positive naive CD8 T cells. These TCRs are of unknown antigen specificity. Findings and caveats of the study: CXCR3-positive naive cells had more hydrophobic TRB CDR3s than CXCR3-negative naive cells.

Libraries were UMI-labeled 5' RACE TRB cDNA. From the 5' RACE reads, TCRdb lists one entry per CDR3 protein and no DNA. The sample table includes approximately 100,000 distinct CDR3 sequences. The sample taken for sequencing was naive CXCR3+ CD8+ T cells from blood. Subset noted: CD45RO-CCR7+CD27+CD95- naive CD8+ T cells expressing CXCR3 (TNR3+). These receptors came from a human donor in good health. Some clones in this sample may be carry-over from other donors' samples.

The chain employs TRBV7-3 and TRBJ2-1; TCRdb returns TRBD1, unconfirmable since there is no DNA. This CDR3 comprises 13 residues. Germline lookup yields CDR1 SGHTA and CDR2 FQGTGA. This CDR3 reads CASSFGGGGEQFF.

The CDR3 here is CASSEDDGTDTQYF. The chain joins TRBV2 to TRBJ2-3. Germline lookup yields CDR1 SNHLY and CDR2 FYNNEI. CDR3 length: 14 amino acids.

The chain combines TRBV6-5 with TRBJ1-2; TCRdb selects TRBD1, and the lack of DNA leaves this call unchecked. In germline, CDR1 is MNHEY, CDR2 SVGAGI. The CDR3 runs to 16 residues. The CDR3 region is CASSSLPGPSNYGYTF.

V usage is TRBV4-2 and J usage is TRBJ2-1; checking the TCRdb D call of TRBD1 is not possible without DNA. This CDR3 is 14 amino acids long. CDR1 is LGHNA, CDR2 YNFKEQ, per germline. This chain's CDR3 is CASYPGGGSNEQFF.

This CDR3 is CACTQGATSDTQYF. V usage is TRBV30 and J usage is TRBJ2-3; lacking DNA, the TRBD1 call made by TCRdb goes unchecked. Germline V gives CDR1 GTSNPN, CDR2 SVGIG (reference sequence). This CDR3 has 14 residues.

The rearrangement joins TRBV29-1 to TRBJ2-3; TCRdb's D gene call, TRBD2, goes unchecked for lack of DNA. The CDR3 length is 14 residues. Looked up from germline, CDR1 is SQVTM and CDR2 is ANQGSEA. The CDR3 sequence is CSVEDARTTDTQYF.

The chain combines TRBV4-1 with TRBJ1-4; the D call from TCRdb, TRBD1, cannot be confirmed without DNA. Per germline, CDR1 MGHRA and CDR2 YSYEKL. The length of the CDR3 is 17 residues. The chain's CDR3 is CASSQADGGRAEEKLFF.

The chain carries TRBV5-1 and TRBJ2-5; TCRdb picks TRBD1, but there is no DNA to check that call. The CDR3 consists of 17 residues. Germline CDR1 and CDR2: SGHRS and YFSETQ. This CDR3 reads CASSRIGTGQAKETQYF.

The chain employs TRBV11-2 and TRBJ2-1; the TRBD1 assignment by TCRdb is unverifiable without DNA. The CDR3 loop spans 12 amino acids. Germline values: CDR1 SGHAT, CDR2 FQNNGV. CDR3: CASTPNGAEQFF.

The chain has TRBV7-3 and TRBJ2-2; TCRdb selects TRBD1, and the lack of DNA leaves this call unchecked. CDR1 SGHTA and CDR2 FQGTGA come from the germline V gene. CDR3 size: 14 residues. This CDR3 reads CASSKTGMGGELFF. The full variable domain, completed using reference TRBV7-3 and TRBJ2-2, is GAGVSQTPSNKVTEKGKYVELRCDPISGHTALYWYRQSLGQGPEFLIYFQGTGAADDSGLPNDRFFAVRPEGSVSTLKIQRTERGDSAVYLCASSKTGMGGELFFGEGSRLTVL.

V is TRBV12-3 or TRBV12-4 and J is TRBJ2-7; TCRdb reports TRBD2, a call that lacks DNA to check it against. The CDR3 covers 13 residues. CDR3 protein: CASSFGPSYEQYF.

V and J are TRBV4-1 and TRBJ2-5; TCRdb designates TRBD2, a call that cannot be tested without DNA. CDR3 length: 16 amino acids. The germline V gene encodes CDR1 MGHRA and CDR2 YSYEKL. The CDR3 protein is CASSQDPPDYQETQYF.

CDR3 region: CASSSGTGSPYNEQFF. V gene TRBV6-5 combines with J gene TRBJ2-1; the TCRdb D gene call, TRBD1, has no DNA to confirm it. Germline CDR1 MNHEY, CDR2 SVGAGI. The CDR3 totals 16 residues.

The J gene is TRBJ1-1, the V gene TRBV12-3 or TRBV12-4; the TCRdb call, TRBD1, lacks DNA for checking. CDR3 length: 14 amino acids. CDR3 region: CASSFEGLGAEAFF.

The chain joins TRBV7-9 to TRBJ2-3. Per germline, CDR1 SEHNR and CDR2 FQNEAQ (reference sequence). The CDR3 has 15 amino acids. The CDR3 spells CASSPAASYTDTQYF.

The gene calls are TRBV28 and TRBJ2-7; TCRdb lists TRBD1, though no DNA is available to test this call. This CDR3 is built from 15 residues. CDR1 is MDHEN and CDR2 is SYDVKM in the germline V gene. The CDR3 spells CASSYPGQGVGEQYF.

This chain links TRBV4-3 with TRBJ2-1; TCRdb's assignment of TRBD1 cannot be checked, as there is no DNA. Germline CDR1 and CDR2: LGHNA and YSLEER. The CDR3 extends over 14 amino acids. The CDR3 spells CASSQDEGRGEQFF.

The chain has TRBV4-2 and TRBJ2-3; TCRdb proposes TRBD2, but this gene call is untestable without DNA. The V gene's germline CDR1 is LGHNA and CDR2 YNFKEQ. The CDR3 runs to 16 residues. The CDR3 is CASSPLAGGSTDTQYF.

This chain uses TRBV5-1 with TRBJ2-7; TCRdb's D call, TRBD1, is unchecked because there is no DNA. This CDR3 spans 15 amino acids. Germline V gene sequence: CDR1 SGHRS, CDR2 YFSETQ. This chain's CDR3 is CASSLGWGGSYEQYF.

The chain uses TRBV7-2 and TRBJ2-7; as DNA is missing, the TRBD1 call by TCRdb cannot be tested. The CDR3 length is 14 residues. Germline CDR1 and CDR2: SGHTA and FQGNSA. The CDR3 protein is CASSRPGQGYEQYF.

This chain uses TRBV15 with TRBJ2-3. Germline CDR1 LNHNV, CDR2 YYDKDF (reference sequence). This CDR3 is built from 12 residues. Here the CDR3 reads CATSRGSDTQYF.

The V call is TRBV12-3 or TRBV12-4, the J call TRBJ2-2; TCRdb indicates TRBD2, and absent DNA this call remains unverified. The CDR3 has 15 residues. Here the CDR3 reads CASSLRELNTGELFF.